This TCR beta chain was captured by sequencing in a study of cytomegalovirus exposure and HLA in healthy donors. Findings and limits, study-wide: Reports described diagnosis of cytomegalovirus status by the classifier as highly specific and sensitive.

Deletions cut 4 bases from V and 4 bases from J, with 19 bases between. Germline CDR1 SNHLY, CDR2 FYNNEI. This CDR3 is built from 16 residues. With regard to this clone: Its matching antigen is unknown.

Only in-frame clones appear in the TCRdb table, and some are missing; sequencing was by immunoSEQ multiplex PCR. The data contain tens of thousands of clones, just under 95% of them seen just once; the ten biggest clones take up approximately 4.5%. The sequence came from a man between 18 and 29 years old in good health and CMV-seropositive. Material: PBMCs. The chain links TRBV2 to TRBJ2-5; tentative D call: TRBD1 (6 bases). The DNA for the CDR3 is TGTGCCAGCAGTGGGGGTGGGGGCAGCCACCCAGAGACCCAGTACTTC. Its translation is CASSGGGGSHPETQYF. Using reference TRBV2 and TRBJ2-5 for the parts outside the CDR3, the full variable domain is EPEVTQTPSHQVTQMGQEVILRCVPISNHLYFYWYRQILGQKVEFLVSFYNNEISEKSEIFDDQFSVERPDGSNFTLKIRSTKLEDSAMYFCASSGGGGSHPETQYFGPGTRLLVL.